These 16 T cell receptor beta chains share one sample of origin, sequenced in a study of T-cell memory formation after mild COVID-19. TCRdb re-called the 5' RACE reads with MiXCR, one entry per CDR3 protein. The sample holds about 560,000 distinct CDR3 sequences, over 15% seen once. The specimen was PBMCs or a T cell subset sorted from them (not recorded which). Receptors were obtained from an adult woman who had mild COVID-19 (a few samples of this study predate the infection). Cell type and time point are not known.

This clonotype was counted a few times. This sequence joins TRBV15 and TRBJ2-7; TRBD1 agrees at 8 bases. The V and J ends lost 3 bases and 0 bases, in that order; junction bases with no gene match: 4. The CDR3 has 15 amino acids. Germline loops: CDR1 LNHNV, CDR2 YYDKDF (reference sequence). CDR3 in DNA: TGTGCCACCAGCAGGGACAGGGAAACCTCCTACGAGCAGTACTTC. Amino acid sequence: CATSRDRETSYEQYF.

The CDR3 nucleotides are TGCAGTGCTAGATCGGATAACACCGGGGAGCTGTTTTTT. This sequence encodes CSARSDNTGELFF. The J gene is TRBJ2-2, the V gene TRBV20-1; D gene unclear. CDR3 length: 13 residues. V shed 2 bases and J shed 2 bases, with 6 bases lying between them. Germline V gene data show CDR1 as DFQATT and CDR2 as SNEGSKA (reference sequence).

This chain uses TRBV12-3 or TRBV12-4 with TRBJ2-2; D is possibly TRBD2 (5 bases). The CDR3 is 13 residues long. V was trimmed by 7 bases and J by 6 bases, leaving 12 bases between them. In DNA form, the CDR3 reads TGTGCCAGCACCCCAAGGAGGTCCGGGGAGCTGTTTTTT. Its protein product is CASTPRRSGELFF.

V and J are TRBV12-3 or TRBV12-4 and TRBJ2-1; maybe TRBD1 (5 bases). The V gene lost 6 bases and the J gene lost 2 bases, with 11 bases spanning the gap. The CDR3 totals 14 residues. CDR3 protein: CASSPPRAYNEQFF. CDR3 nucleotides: TGTGCCAGCAGCCCGCCCAGGGCCTACAATGAGCAGTTCTTC.

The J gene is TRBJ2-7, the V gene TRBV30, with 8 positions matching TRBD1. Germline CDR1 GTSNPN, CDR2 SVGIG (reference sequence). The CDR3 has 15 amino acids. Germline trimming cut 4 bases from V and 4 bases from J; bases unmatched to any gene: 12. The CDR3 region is CAWMYRDRGWYEQYF. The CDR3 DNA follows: TGTGCCTGGATGTACCGCGACAGGGGATGGTACGAGCAGTACTTC.

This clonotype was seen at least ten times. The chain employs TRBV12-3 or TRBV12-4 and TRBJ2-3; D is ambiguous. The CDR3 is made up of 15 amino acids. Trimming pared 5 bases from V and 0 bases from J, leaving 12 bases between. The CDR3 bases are TGTGCCAGCAGTCTAGAGACTCCTAGCACAGATACGCAGTATTTT. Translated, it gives CASSLETPSTDTQYF.

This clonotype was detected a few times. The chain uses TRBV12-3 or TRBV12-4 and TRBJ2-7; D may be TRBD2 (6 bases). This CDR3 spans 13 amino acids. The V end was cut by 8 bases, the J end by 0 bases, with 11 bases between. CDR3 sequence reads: CASRRGSSYEQYF. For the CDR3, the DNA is TGTGCCAGCCGGAGGGGTTCCTCCTACGAGCAGTACTTC.

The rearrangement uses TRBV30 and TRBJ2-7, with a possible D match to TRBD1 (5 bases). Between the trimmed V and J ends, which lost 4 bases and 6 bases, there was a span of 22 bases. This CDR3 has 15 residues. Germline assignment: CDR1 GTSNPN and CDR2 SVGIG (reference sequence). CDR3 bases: TGTGCCTGGACCTCACAGGTACAGGCCTCTAGCGAGCAGTACTTC. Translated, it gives CAWTSQVQASSEQYF.

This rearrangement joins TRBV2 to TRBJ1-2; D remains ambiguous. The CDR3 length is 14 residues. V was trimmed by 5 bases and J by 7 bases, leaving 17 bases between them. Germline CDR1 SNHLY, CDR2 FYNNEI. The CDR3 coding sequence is TGTGCCAGCAGTTACCCGGGCCACGAGTCTGGCTACACCTTC. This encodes CASSYPGHESGYTF. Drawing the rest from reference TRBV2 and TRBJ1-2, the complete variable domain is EPEVTQTPSHQVTQMGQEVILRCVPISNHLYFYWYRQILGQKVEFLVSFYNNEISEKSEIFDDQFSVERPDGSNFTLKIRSTKLEDSAMYFCASSYPGHESGYTFGSGTRLTVV.

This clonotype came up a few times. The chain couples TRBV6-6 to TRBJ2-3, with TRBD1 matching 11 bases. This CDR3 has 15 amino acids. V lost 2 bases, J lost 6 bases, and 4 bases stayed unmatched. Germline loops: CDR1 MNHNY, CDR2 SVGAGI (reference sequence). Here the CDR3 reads CASSYGTGGMDTQYF. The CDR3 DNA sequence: TGTGCCAGCAGTTACGGGACAGGGGGAATGGATACGCAGTATTTT.

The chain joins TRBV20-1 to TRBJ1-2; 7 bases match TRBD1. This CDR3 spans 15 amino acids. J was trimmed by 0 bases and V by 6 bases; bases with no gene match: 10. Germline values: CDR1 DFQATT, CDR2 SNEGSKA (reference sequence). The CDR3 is CSATDRLGTNYGYTF. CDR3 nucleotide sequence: TGCAGTGCCACGGACAGGTTAGGGACTAACTATGGCTACACCTTC.

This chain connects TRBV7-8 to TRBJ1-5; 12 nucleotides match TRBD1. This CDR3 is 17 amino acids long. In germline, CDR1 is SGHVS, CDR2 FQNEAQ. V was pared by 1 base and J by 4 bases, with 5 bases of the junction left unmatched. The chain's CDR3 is CASSLDPGQGANQPQHF. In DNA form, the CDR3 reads TGTGCCAGCAGCTTAGATCCGGGACAGGGGGCGAATCAGCCCCAGCATTTT.

CDR3 loop: CASSPPRSRGNEQFF. The CDR3, as DNA: TGTGCCAGCTCACCACCAAGGTCCAGGGGGAATGAGCAGTTCTTC. The chain carries TRBV18 and TRBJ2-1; TRBD1 aligns across 7 bases. J gave up 7 bases and V 0 bases, and 6 bases lay outside the gene matches. The CDR3 has 15 amino acids. Germline CDR1 reads KGHSH; CDR2 reads LQKENI.

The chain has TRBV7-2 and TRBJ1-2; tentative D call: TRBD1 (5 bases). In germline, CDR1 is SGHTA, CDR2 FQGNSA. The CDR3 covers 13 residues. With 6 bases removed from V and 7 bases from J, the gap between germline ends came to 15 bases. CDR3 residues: CASSSGKGFGYTF. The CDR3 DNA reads TGTGCCAGCAGTAGCGGAAAGGGGTTTGGCTACACCTTC.

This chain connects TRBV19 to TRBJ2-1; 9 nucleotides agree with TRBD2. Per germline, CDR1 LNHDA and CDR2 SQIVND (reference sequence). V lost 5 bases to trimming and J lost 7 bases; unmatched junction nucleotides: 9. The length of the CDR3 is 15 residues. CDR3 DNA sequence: TGTGCCAGTAGTCCATTTAGCGGGAGATTGAATGAGCAGTTCTTC. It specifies CASSPFSGRLNEQFF.

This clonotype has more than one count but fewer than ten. The CDR3 is CATSSGLAVSIDTQYF. The CDR3 bases are TGTGCCACCAGCAGCGGACTAGCGGTATCCATAGATACGCAGTATTTT. The chain recombines TRBV15 with TRBJ2-3, with 10 bases matching TRBD2. CDR3 length: 16 amino acids. In germline, CDR1 is LNHNV, CDR2 YYDKDF (reference sequence). With 3 bases clipped from V and 5 bases from J, the junction kept 8 bases outside the gene matches.